This is a list of T cell receptor beta chains from one sample in a study of OX40 agonist ivuxolimab in advanced cancers. TCRdb's table, derived via immunoSEQ multiplex PCR, lists solely in-frame clones and lacks some. Of some 130,000 clones listed, 80% to 90% were seen once; the top ten hold 0.55% to 0.7%. The source material was CD4+ or CD8+ T cells sorted from blood, sampled in a trial of the OX40 agonist ivuxolimab. The receptors were gathered from an adult with an advanced solid tumor such as melanoma, head and neck, liver or kidney cancer. Both conserved end residues are part of each CDR3. The order of the fields is CDR3 length, J gene, V gene, CDR3 protein.

14 | TRBJ2-2 | TRBV5-1 | CASSLEISAVGLFF
13 | TRBJ2-5 | TRBV28 | CAEGTSQSETQYF
15 | TRBJ2-1 | TRBV28 | CASSQDRGAYNEQFF
14 | TRBJ2-4 | TRBV2 | CASLHGDSKNIQYF
16 | TRBJ1-2 | TRBV6-6 | CASSAEDRGRGYGYTF
15 | TRBJ1-1 | TRBV15 | CATSRDGVDSSLVFF
15 | TRBJ2-1 | TRBV7-2 | CASSPGLAGYNEQFF
14 | TRBJ1-3 | TRBV18 | CASSYGRGGNTIYF
14 | TRBJ2-3 | TRBV7-2 | CASTVTTSTDTQYF
16 | TRBJ2-7 | TRBV2 | CASSRGGTGGFYEQYF
13 | TRBJ1-2 | TRBV30 | CAWRPGNRDGYTF
16 | TRBJ2-3 | TRBV2 | CASREDRDSSTDTQYF